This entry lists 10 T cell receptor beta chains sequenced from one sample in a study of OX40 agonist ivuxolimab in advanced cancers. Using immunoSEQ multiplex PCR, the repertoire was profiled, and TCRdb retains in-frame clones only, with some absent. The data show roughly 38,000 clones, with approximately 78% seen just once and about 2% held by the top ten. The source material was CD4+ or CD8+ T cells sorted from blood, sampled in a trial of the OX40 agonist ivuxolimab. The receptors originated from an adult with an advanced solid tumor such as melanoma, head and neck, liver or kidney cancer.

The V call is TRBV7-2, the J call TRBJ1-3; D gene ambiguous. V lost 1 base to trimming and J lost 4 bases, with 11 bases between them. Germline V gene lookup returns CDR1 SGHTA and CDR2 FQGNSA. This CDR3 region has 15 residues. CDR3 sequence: CASSLVGPSGNTIYF. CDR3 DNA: TGTGCCAGCAGCTTAGTGGGTCCGTCAGGAAACACCATATATTTT.

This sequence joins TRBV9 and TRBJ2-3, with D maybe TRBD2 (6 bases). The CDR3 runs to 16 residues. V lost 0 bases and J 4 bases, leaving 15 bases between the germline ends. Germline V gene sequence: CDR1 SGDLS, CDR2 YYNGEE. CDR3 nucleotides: TGTGCCAGCAGCGTAGTTCCCGGGAGTCCTGCAGATACGCAGTATTTT. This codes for CASSVVPGSPADTQYF.

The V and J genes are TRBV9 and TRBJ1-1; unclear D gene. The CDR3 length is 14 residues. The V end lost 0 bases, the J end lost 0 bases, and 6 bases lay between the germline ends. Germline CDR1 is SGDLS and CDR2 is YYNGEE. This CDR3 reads CASSVAYVNTEAFF. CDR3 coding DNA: TGTGCCAGCAGCGTAGCGTACGTGAACACTGAAGCTTTCTTT. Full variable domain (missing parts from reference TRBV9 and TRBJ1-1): DSGVTQTPKHLITATGQRVTLRCSPRSGDLSVYWYQQSLDQGLQFLIQYYNGEERAKGNILERFSAQQFPDLHSELNLSSLELGDSALYFCASSVAYVNTEAFFGQGTRLTVV.

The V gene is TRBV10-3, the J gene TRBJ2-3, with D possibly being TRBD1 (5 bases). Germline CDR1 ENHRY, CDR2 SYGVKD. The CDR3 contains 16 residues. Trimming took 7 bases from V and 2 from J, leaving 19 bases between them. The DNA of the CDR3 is TGTGCCATCACCTGGGGTGGGCAGGGTGCCACAGATACGCAGTATTTT. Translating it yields CAITWGGQGATDTQYF.

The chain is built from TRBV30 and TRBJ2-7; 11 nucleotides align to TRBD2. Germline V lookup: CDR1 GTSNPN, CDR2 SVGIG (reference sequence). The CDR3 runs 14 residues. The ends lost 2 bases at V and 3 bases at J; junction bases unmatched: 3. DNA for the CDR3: TGTGCCTGGAGTTGGGGGACTAGCGGCTACGAGCAGTACTTC. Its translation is CAWSWGTSGYEQYF.

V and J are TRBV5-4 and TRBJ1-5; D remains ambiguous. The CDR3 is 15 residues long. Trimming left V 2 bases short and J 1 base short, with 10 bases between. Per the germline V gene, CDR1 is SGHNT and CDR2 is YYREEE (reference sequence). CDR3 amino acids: CASSFDPGSNQPQHF. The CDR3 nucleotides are TGTGCCAGCAGCTTCGACCCCGGCAGCAATCAGCCCCAGCATTTT.

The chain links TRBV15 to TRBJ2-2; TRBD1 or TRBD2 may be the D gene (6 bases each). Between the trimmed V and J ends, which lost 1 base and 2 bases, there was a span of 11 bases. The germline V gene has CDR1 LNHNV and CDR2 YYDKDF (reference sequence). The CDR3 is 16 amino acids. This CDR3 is CATSRVSGANTGELFF. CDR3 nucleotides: TGTGCCACCAGCAGAGTATCGGGGGCCAACACCGGGGAGCTGTTTTTT. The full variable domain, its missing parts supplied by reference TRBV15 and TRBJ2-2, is DAMVIQNPRYQVTQFGKPVTLSCSQTLNHNVMYWYQQKSSQAPKLLFHYYDKDFNNEADTPDNFQSRRPNTSFCFLDIRSPGLGDTAMYLCATSRVSGANTGELFFGEGSRLTVL.

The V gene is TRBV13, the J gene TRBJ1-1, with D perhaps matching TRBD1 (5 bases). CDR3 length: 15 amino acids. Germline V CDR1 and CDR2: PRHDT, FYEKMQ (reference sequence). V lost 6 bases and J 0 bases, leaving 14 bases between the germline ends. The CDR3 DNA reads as TGTGCCAGCAGGGGGGTCATGTTCATGAACACTGAAGCTTTCTTT. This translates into CASRGVMFMNTEAFF.

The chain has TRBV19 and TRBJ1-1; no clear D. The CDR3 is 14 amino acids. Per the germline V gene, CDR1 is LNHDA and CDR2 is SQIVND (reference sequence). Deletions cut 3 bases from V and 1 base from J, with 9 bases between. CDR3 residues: CASSIGQKNTEAFF. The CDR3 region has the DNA TGTGCCAGTAGTATTGGCCAGAAGAACACTGAAGCTTTCTTT.

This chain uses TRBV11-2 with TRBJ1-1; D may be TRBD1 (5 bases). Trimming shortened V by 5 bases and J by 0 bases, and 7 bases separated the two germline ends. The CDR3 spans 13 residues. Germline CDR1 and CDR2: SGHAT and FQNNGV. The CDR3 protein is CASSLRVNTEAFF. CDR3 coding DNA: TGTGCCAGCAGCCTCAGGGTGAACACTGAAGCTTTCTTT.